This T cell receptor beta chain emerged from a study of T-cell reconstitution after alpha-beta-depleted transplantation in children. Unique molecular identifiers were incorporated when the TCRbeta library was constructed. TCRdb re-called the PCR reads with MiXCR, one entry per CDR3 protein. The table records 600,000 to 700,000 distinct CDR3 sequences, 15% to 20% of them present only once. This clonotype was seen a handful of times. The receptor was isolated from a human donor who donated a stem cell graft to a child with acute myeloid leukemia. Sequencing used PBMCs from the stem cell graft donor, obtained from the stem cell graft.

CDR3 sequence (DNA): TGTGCCAGCAGCCTTATGGGACCGGGACAGGGAGGTGGGGACACCTTC. As protein: CASSLMGPGQGGGDTF. The chain recombines TRBV7-2 with TRBJ1-2; 9 bases are a match to TRBD1. This CDR3 is built from 16 residues. The germline V gene has CDR1 SGHTA and CDR2 FQGNSA. Losses at the gene ends were 5 bases for V and 12 bases for J; bases not matched to a gene: 19. Looking up the rest from reference TRBV7-2 and TRBJ1-2 gives the full variable domain: GAGVSQSPSNKVTEKGKDVELRCDPISGHTALYWYRQSLGQGLEFLIYFQGNSAPDKSGLPSDRFSAERTGGSVSTLTIQRTQQEDSAVYLCASSLMGPGQGGGDTFGSGTRLTVV.